This TCR beta chain originates from a study of shared clonotypes between healthy human individuals. Study-wide results and caveats: Sampling involved blood alone; tissue repertoires likely differ.

Data came from immunoSEQ multiplex PCR; TCRdb stores just in-frame clones and leaves some out. The sample includes about 2.3 million clones, 85% to 95% of them seen just once. This CDR3 contains 12 residues. Trimming took off 7 bases at V and 3 bases at J, with 13 bases between the two ends. Per the germline V gene, CDR1 is SQVTM and CDR2 is ANQGSEA. A word on this clone: The antigen remains unidentified.

J is TRBJ2-7 and V is TRBV29-1, with D uncertain. Input material: naive CD4+ T cells from PBMCs. Specified subset: CD45RA+ positively selected. The receptor's source is a man younger than 35 in good health. Some clones in this sample may be carry-over from other donors' samples. This CDR3 is CSAQVGYYEQYF. In nucleotides, the CDR3 is TGCAGCGCTCAGGTGGGGTACTACGAGCAGTACTTC.